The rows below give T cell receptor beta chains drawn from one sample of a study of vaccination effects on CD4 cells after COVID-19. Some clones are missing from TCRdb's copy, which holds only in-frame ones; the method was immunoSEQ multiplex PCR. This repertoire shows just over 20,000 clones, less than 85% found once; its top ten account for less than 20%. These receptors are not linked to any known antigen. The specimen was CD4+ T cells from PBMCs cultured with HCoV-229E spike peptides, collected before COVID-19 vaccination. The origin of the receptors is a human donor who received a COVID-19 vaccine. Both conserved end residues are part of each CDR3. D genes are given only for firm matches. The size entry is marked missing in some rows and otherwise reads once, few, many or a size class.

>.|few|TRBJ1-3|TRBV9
CASSVGSIAGNTIYF
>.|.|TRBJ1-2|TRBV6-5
CASSIMEGNYGYTF
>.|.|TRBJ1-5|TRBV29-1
CSVADGVLGNQPQHF
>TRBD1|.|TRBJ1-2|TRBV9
CASSINQGQGRGYTF
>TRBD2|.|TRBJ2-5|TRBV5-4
CASSLKAGGLETQYF
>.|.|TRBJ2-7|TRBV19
CASSMLRGYEQYF
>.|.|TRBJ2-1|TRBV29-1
CSFSGVSYNEQFF
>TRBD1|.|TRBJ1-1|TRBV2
CASRTGATEAFF
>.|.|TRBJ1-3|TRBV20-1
CSASPRGLAGNTIYF
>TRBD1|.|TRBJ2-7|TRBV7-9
CASSLGGQFPYEQYF
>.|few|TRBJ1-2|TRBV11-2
CASSFIGNGYTF
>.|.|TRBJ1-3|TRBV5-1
CASSLGWTTASGNTIYF
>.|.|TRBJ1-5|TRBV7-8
CASRLGASNQPQHF
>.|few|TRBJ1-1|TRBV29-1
CSVVGDRSTEAFF
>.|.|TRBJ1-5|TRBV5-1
CASSGGNNQPQHF
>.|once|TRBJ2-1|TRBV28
CATFRSDGYNEQFF
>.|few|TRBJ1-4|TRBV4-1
CASSQDTTVANEKLFF
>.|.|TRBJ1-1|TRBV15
CATSRDRSAGAMNTEAFF
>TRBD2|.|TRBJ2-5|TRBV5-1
CASRNRLAGGSNQETQYF
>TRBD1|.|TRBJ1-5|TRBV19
CASRIGQGVTGLSQPQHF
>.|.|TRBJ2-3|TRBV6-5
CASEQWDTQYF
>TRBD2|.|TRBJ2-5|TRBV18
CASSVLAGGQETQYF
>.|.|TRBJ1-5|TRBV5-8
CASSLYRGGDQPQHF
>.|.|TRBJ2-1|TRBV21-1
CASSKAPRVEFF
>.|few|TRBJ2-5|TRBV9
CASSPTGYQETQYF
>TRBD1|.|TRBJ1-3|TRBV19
CASLPGGRGNTIYF
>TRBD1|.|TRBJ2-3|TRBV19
CASSMTGVTDTQYF
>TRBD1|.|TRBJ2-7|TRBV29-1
CSVVTDRGGPREQYF
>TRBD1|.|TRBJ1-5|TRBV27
CGRGQAVVSNQPQHF
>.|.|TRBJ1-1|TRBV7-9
CASSLAGETEAFF
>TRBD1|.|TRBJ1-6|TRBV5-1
CASSRNGQGNSPLHF
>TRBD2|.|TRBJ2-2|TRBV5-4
CASSLSGGTGELFF
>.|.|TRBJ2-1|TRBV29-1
CSVEGTKSSYNEQFF
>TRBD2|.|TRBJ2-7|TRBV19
CASSNAGTSGSYEQYF
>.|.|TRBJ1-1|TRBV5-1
CASSALPWANTEAFF
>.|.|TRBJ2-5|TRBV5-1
CASSLGGVQETQYF
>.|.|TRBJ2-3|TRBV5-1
CASSRDGSSTDTQYF
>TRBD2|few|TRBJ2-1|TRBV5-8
CASSLRSGRVNEQFF
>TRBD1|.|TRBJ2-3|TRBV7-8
CASSVYRGTDTQYF
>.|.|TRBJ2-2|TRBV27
CASSFRLTNTGELFF
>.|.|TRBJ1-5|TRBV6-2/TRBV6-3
CASSGPRAVSNQPQHF
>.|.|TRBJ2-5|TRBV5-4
CASSSGAGAQETQYF
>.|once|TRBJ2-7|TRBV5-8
CASARSGSYEQYF
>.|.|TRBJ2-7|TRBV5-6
CASTPSPGTSYEQYF
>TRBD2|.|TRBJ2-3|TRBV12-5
CASGPQLAGRTDTQYF
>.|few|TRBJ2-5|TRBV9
CASSVGTVRETQYF
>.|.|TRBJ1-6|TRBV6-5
CASSRSSTGNSPLHF
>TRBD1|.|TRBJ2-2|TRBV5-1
CASSLVGQGNTGELFF
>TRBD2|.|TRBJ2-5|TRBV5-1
CASSLNGGEETQYF